This passage covers 32 T cell receptor beta chains from one sample sequenced in a study of spatial heterogeneity in lung cancer. Regarding the study as a whole: Counts of expanded intratumoral alpha and beta TCRs tracked tumor mutation counts.

For these receptors, no antigen is known. The sample's time point: sample taken at primary tumor resection. Each CDR3 protein gets one entry after TCRdb re-called the 5' RACE reads with MiXCR. The sample has a few thousand distinct CDR3 sequences, over 9% seen once. The specimen was lung tumor tissue, collected at surgery. The receptors come from a female donor with early-stage non-small cell lung cancer.

By share, this clonotype counts as medium-sized. The V gene is TRBV3-1, the J gene TRBJ2-3; 7 bases match TRBD2. Germline V lookup: CDR1 LGHDT, CDR2 YNNKEL (reference sequence). The CDR3 runs to 15 residues. Trimming at V came to 4 bases and at J to 1 base, leaving 5 bases not matched to a gene. Here the CDR3 reads CASSLAAGGTDTQYF. In nucleotides, the CDR3 is TGTGCCAGCAGCCTGGCGGCGGGGGGCACAGATACGCAGTATTTT.

This clonotype counts as medium-sized. The CDR3 DNA reads TGTGCCAGCAGGCCCCCGTCTGCTGAGCAGTTCTTC. Its protein product is CASRPPSAEQFF. The chain is built from TRBV7-9 and TRBJ2-1, with D hard to call. The ends were cut back, 6 bases at V and 9 bases at J, with 12 bases in the middle. The CDR3 covers 12 residues. CDR1 and CDR2 from the germline V gene are SEHNR and FQNEAQ (reference sequence).

The V call is TRBV4-2, the J call TRBJ2-4; perhaps TRBD2 as D (6 bases). V was pared by 3 bases and J by 6 bases, with 18 bases between. The length of the CDR3 is 16 residues. Germline V gene sequence: CDR1 LGHNA, CDR2 YNFKEQ. The CDR3 region has the DNA TGTGCCAGCAGCCACAAACAAGGAGGGGATCTAAACATTCAGTACTTC. Protein: CASSHKQGGDLNIQYF.

This clonotype has at least ten counts. The chain uses TRBV7-2 and TRBJ2-1; D unresolved. V was trimmed by 3 bases and J by 2 bases, leaving 8 bases between them. CDR3 length equals 14 residues. Germline CDR1 reads SGHTA; CDR2 reads FQGNSA. For the CDR3, the DNA is TGTGCCAGCAGCTTGGCTGGGGCCTACAATGAGCAGTTCTTC. This codes for CASSLAGAYNEQFF.

This clonotype is judged medium-sized. This chain connects TRBV9 to TRBJ2-3, with D uncertain. The germline CDR1 and CDR2 sequences are SGDLS and YYNGEE. CDR3 length equals 16 residues. With 0 bases removed from V and 1 base from J, the gap between germline ends came to 12 bases. The CDR3 bases are TGTGCCAGCAGCGTAGGGGTGGGTACCGGCACAGATACGCAGTATTTT. Its protein is CASSVGVGTGTDTQYF.

This clonotype is labeled as medium-sized. The rearrangement links TRBV10-3 to TRBJ2-5, with unresolved D. The CDR3 extends over 13 amino acids. Germline V gene data show CDR1 as ENHRY and CDR2 as SYGVKD. The V gene lost 0 bases and the J gene lost 4 bases, with 6 bases spanning the gap. The CDR3 protein is CAISESSRETQYF. The DNA of the CDR3 is TGTGCCATCAGTGAGTCGTCCCGAGAGACCCAGTACTTC.

This clonotype counts as medium-sized. This chain joins TRBV20-1 and TRBJ2-5; TRBD2 agrees at 11 bases. The CDR3 has 15 residues. V trimming: 5 bases; J trimming: 5 bases; junction bases outside the gene matches: 10. Germline V lookup: CDR1 DFQATT, CDR2 SNEGSKA (reference sequence). In DNA, the CDR3 is TGCAGTGCTCAAGTTAGCGGGGGGGAATTTGAGACCCAGTACTTC. It translates to CSAQVSGGEFETQYF.

This chain joins TRBV5-1 and TRBJ2-7, with 8 bases identical to TRBD1. The CDR3 runs 14 residues. Losses at the gene ends were 6 bases for V and 2 bases for J; bases not matched to a gene: 7. Germline lookup yields CDR1 SGHRS and CDR2 YFSETQ. The CDR3 is CASTPGQATYEQYF. The CDR3 bases are TGCGCCAGCACCCCGGGACAGGCGACCTACGAGCAGTACTTC.

V and J are TRBV30 and TRBJ2-3; 7 bases fit TRBD1. The germline CDR1 and CDR2 sequences are GTSNPN and SVGIG (reference sequence). J lost 5 bases, V lost 4 bases, and 3 bases had no gene match. This CDR3 is built from 12 residues. The CDR3 DNA is TGTGCCTGGATTACAGGGGAAGATACGCAGTATTTT. Translation gives CAWITGEDTQYF.

This clonotype counts as medium-sized. This sequence joins TRBV3-1 and TRBJ2-7; D is possibly TRBD2 (6 bases). CDR1 LGHDT and CDR2 YNNKEL come from the germline V gene (reference sequence). The CDR3 is 14 residues long. Trimming removed 5 bases from V and 6 bases from J, with 17 bases in between. The CDR3 loop reads CASSSGLGSIEQYF. As DNA, the CDR3 is TGTGCCAGCAGCAGCGGGCTAGGGTCCATCGAGCAGTACTTC.

The chain joins TRBV2 to TRBJ1-1; D uncertain. Germline loops: CDR1 SNHLY, CDR2 FYNNEI. With 6 bases removed from V and 1 base from J, the gap between germline ends came to 12 bases. The length of the CDR3 is 14 residues. CDR3 sequence: CASRDGRGNTEAFF. CDR3 sequence (DNA): TGTGCCAGCAGGGACGGGAGAGGGAACACTGAAGCTTTCTTT.

CDR3 amino acids: CASTPGTGGRGEQFF. The CDR3 DNA sequence: TGTGCCAGCACCCCCGGGACAGGGGGACGGGGTGAGCAGTTCTTC. This chain uses TRBV7-2 with TRBJ2-1; 11 bases map to TRBD1. The CDR3 runs 15 residues. The V segment lost 7 bases and the J segment 9 bases; nucleotides outside the gene matches: 11. Germline CDR1 reads SGHTA; CDR2 reads FQGNSA.

In this sample, this clonotype is large. The V gene is TRBV6-2 or TRBV6-3, the J gene TRBJ2-2, with 7 bases matching TRBD1. This CDR3 is built from 13 residues. J was trimmed by 3 bases and V by 5 bases; bases with no gene match: 0. Germline lookup yields CDR1 MNHEY and CDR2 SVGEGT. In DNA, the CDR3 is TGTGCCAGCAGTGGACAGGACACCGGGGAGCTGTTTTTT. As protein: CASSGQDTGELFF.

This clonotype is large (0.1 to 1%). The V call is TRBV28, the J call TRBJ2-4; D gene ambiguous. Germline V gene data show CDR1 as MDHEN and CDR2 as SYDVKM. Trimming took 7 bases from V and 6 from J, leaving 19 bases between them. The CDR3 is 15 amino acids. For the CDR3, the DNA is TGTGCCAGCACCGCACGGGTAGCCATTCCAAACATTCAGTACTTC. As protein: CASTARVAIPNIQYF. Filled out from reference TRBV28 and TRBJ2-4, the complete variable domain reads DVKVTQSSRYLVKRTGEKVFLECVQDMDHENMFWYRQDPGLGLRLIYFSYDVKMKEKGDIPEGYSVSREKKERFSLILESASTNQTSMYLCASTARVAIPNIQYFGAGTRLSVL.

This clonotype rates as large (0.1 to 1%). The CDR3 here is CASSTLDRIRGYTF. The CDR3 nucleotides are TGTGCCAGCAGCACTCTGGACAGGATCCGCGGCTACACCTTC. The V gene is TRBV28, the J gene TRBJ1-2; 7 positions match TRBD1. The CDR3 runs 14 residues. The V segment lost 6 bases and the J segment 8 bases; nucleotides outside the gene matches: 12. The germline gives CDR1 MDHEN, CDR2 SYDVKM.

Sample share makes this clonotype medium-sized (0.01 to 0.1%). The chain links TRBV10-3 to TRBJ2-2; possibly TRBD2 for D (5 bases). Germline CDR1 is ENHRY and CDR2 is SYGVKD. V lost 5 bases to trimming and J lost 3 bases, with 10 bases between them. This CDR3 is built from 14 residues. The DNA of the CDR3 is TGTGCCATCAGTCCCGGACTTCACACCGGGGAGCTGTTTTTT. It encodes CAISPGLHTGELFF.

By share, this clonotype counts as medium-sized. V usage is TRBV2 and J usage is TRBJ2-2; D not resolved. V was pared by 3 bases and J by 5 bases, with 13 bases between. The CDR3 loop spans 15 amino acids. In germline, CDR1 is SNHLY, CDR2 FYNNEI. The CDR3 is CASSEGQTRTGELFF. CDR3 bases: TGTGCCAGCAGTGAGGGCCAAACCCGGACCGGGGAGCTGTTTTTT.

This clonotype was found many times. The chain couples TRBV20-1 to TRBJ2-6; the D gene could be TRBD1 or TRBD2 (6 bases each). Germline V lookup: CDR1 DFQATT, CDR2 SNEGSKA (reference sequence). Trimming pared 6 bases from V and 3 bases from J, leaving 12 bases between. The CDR3 length is 14 residues. The CDR3 protein is CSAPGARGANVLTF. The CDR3 DNA reads TGCAGTGCCCCGGGGGCGCGTGGGGCCAACGTCCTGACTTTC.

This clonotype is large by share. The chain carries TRBV12-3 or TRBV12-4 and TRBJ1-2; the D gene is possibly TRBD1 (6 bases). The CDR3 has 12 residues. Trimming shortened V by 3 bases and J by 5 bases, and 7 bases separated the two germline ends. CDR3 nucleotide sequence: TGTGCCAGCAGTTTGCAGGGGTATGGCTACACCTTC. It encodes CASSLQGYGYTF.

This clonotype is labeled large. The chain employs TRBV4-2 and TRBJ1-2; maybe TRBD1 (6 bases). V lost 1 base, J lost 6 bases, and 12 bases lay in between. The CDR3 consists of 14 residues. Germline V gives CDR1 LGHNA, CDR2 YNFKEQ. The CDR3 sequence is CASSQAGGRDGYTF. As DNA, the CDR3 is TGTGCCAGCAGCCAAGCTGGGGGGCGGGATGGCTACACCTTC.

V usage is TRBV4-3 and J usage is TRBJ2-3; D ambiguous. Trimming cost V 5 bases and J 1 base, with 7 bases left between them. Germline CDR1 LGHNA, CDR2 YSLEER. CDR3 size: 13 residues. The CDR3 spells CASSLRRTDTQYF. In nucleotides, the CDR3 is TGCGCCAGCAGCTTGCGCCGCACAGATACGCAGTATTTT.

This chain links TRBV21-1 with TRBJ2-5. TRBV21-1 corresponds to a pseudogene. CDR3 length equals 15 residues. CDR3 nucleotides: TGTGCCAGCAGCAAAACGGGCGTAGGAGATAAGACCCAGTACTTC. Protein product: CASSKTGVGDKTQYF.

This clonotype has a count of ten or more. CDR3 nucleotide sequence: TGTGCCAGCAGCCCGACCACGGATACGCAGTATTTT. Amino acid sequence: CASSPTTDTQYF. V and J are TRBV2 and TRBJ2-3; D unclear. V was clipped by 6 bases and J by 6 bases, with 10 bases between them. The CDR3 runs to 12 residues. Germline-derived CDR1 and CDR2 are SNHLY and FYNNEI.

This clonotype is deemed large (0.1 to 1%). The rearrangement uses TRBV20-1 and TRBJ2-3; 8 bases line up with TRBD1. This CDR3 contains 16 residues. The V gene end was trimmed by 4 bases and the J gene end by 2 bases; junction bases not matched to a gene: 11. Germline V gives CDR1 DFQATT, CDR2 SNEGSKA (reference sequence). The CDR3 region is CSAKSQRTGFTDTQYF. CDR3 DNA: TGCAGTGCTAAGAGCCAAAGGACAGGGTTCACAGATACGCAGTATTTT.

In its sample, this clonotype ranks as medium-sized. The chain employs TRBV7-2 and TRBJ2-1; D may be TRBD2 (6 bases). CDR1 and CDR2 (germline): SGHTA, FQGNSA. Trimming removed 0 bases at V and 9 bases at J, with 12 bases between. The CDR3 runs 14 residues. The CDR3 region is CASSLAQGGGEQFF. CDR3 sequence (DNA): TGTGCCAGCAGCTTAGCCCAGGGAGGAGGTGAGCAGTTCTTC.

This clonotype is classed as medium-sized (0.01 to 0.1%). This chain connects TRBV7-2 to TRBJ2-2; possible D gene TRBD2, 6 bases. V was pared by 11 bases and J by 6 bases, with 22 bases between. The CDR3 runs to 15 residues. In germline, CDR1 is SGHTA, CDR2 FQGNSA. CDR3 protein: CASGGRTGLAGELFF. Written as DNA, the CDR3 is TGTGCCTCCGGGGGACGGACGGGATTGGCCGGGGAGCTGTTTTTT.

J is TRBJ1-1 and V is TRBV28; D gene ambiguous. Per the germline V gene, CDR1 is MDHEN and CDR2 is SYDVKM. This CDR3 comprises 15 residues. V dropped 6 bases and J dropped 0 bases, with 14 bases sitting between them. The CDR3 protein is CASRLEGKMNTEAFF. The CDR3, as DNA: TGTGCCAGCAGGCTAGAAGGGAAGATGAACACTGAAGCTTTCTTT. Using reference TRBV28 and TRBJ1-1 for the parts outside the CDR3, the full variable domain is DVKVTQSSRYLVKRTGEKVFLECVQDMDHENMFWYRQDPGLGLRLIYFSYDVKMKEKGDIPEGYSVSREKKERFSLILESASTNQTSMYLCASRLEGKMNTEAFFGQGTRLTVV.

J is TRBJ1-6 and V is TRBV6-2 or TRBV6-3; 7 nucleotides line up with TRBD1. Germline assignment: CDR1 MNHEY and CDR2 SVGEGT. The V gene end was trimmed by 6 bases and the J gene end by 7 bases; junction bases not matched to a gene: 9. The CDR3 has 15 residues. Written as DNA, the CDR3 is TGTGCCAGCAGGCCAGCCGGGACAGCCAATTCACCCCTCCACTTT. Its translation is CASRPAGTANSPLHF.

This clonotype appeared a few times. The CDR3 protein is CASSQETRSYNEQFF. The DNA of the CDR3 is TGCGCCAGCAGCCAAGAGACCAGATCCTACAATGAGCAGTTCTTC. The gene calls are TRBV4-3 and TRBJ2-1; no reliable D call. Germline V gene sequence: CDR1 LGHNA, CDR2 YSLEER. V was trimmed by 0 bases and J by 1 base, leaving 7 bases between them. This CDR3 contains 15 residues.

The genes are TRBV6-2 or TRBV6-3 and TRBJ1-6, with 7 bases aligning to TRBD1. The CDR3 has 14 residues. With V trimmed by 5 bases and J by 5 bases, 3 bases remained unmatched. Germline V gene data show CDR1 as MNHEY and CDR2 as SVGEGT. CDR3 in amino acids: CASSRGQDNSPLHF. The CDR3 DNA reads as TGTGCCAGCAGTCGAGGACAGGATAATTCACCCCTCCACTTT.

This clonotype was recorded at least ten times. V usage is TRBV6-2 or TRBV6-3 and J usage is TRBJ1-1; 9 bases line up with TRBD1. CDR3 length: 17 residues. V was clipped by 7 bases and J by 5 bases; unmatched bases: 17. Germline assignment: CDR1 MNHEY and CDR2 SVGEGT. Here the CDR3 DNA reads TGTGCCAGCATCCAATTCCCGGGACAGGGTTTGGGGACTGAAGCTTTCTTT. It codes for CASIQFPGQGLGTEAFF.

The chain employs TRBV12-3 or TRBV12-4 and TRBJ1-6; D unresolved. V lost 3 bases, J lost 9 bases, and 12 bases lay in between. This CDR3 is 14 amino acids long. In nucleotides, the CDR3 is TGTGCCAGCAGTTTCTTGAGCGGCGCTTCACCCCTCCACTTT. It is translated as CASSFLSGASPLHF.